The clone carrying this T cell receptor beta chain was observed a few times. TCRdb fed the RT-PCR reads into MiXCR, producing one record per CDR3 protein. The sample lists hundreds of thousands of distinct CDR3 sequences; 13% to 15% were seen once. Specimen: memory CD4+ T cells from blood. The sequence was obtained from a female donor in good health, serving as a healthy control.

Here the CDR3 reads CASRDVGGNQPQHF. The CDR3 DNA reads TGTGCCAGCAGGGACGTGGGGGGCAATCAGCCCCAGCATTTT. The chain has TRBV28 and TRBJ1-5, with D possibly matching TRBD1 (5 bases). CDR1 MDHEN and CDR2 SYDVKM come from the germline V gene. V lost 6 bases, J lost 2 bases, and 11 bases lay in between. The CDR3 covers 14 residues.